The 18 T cell receptor beta chains given below trace back to one sample, sequenced in a study of blood T cell repertoires in COVID-19. TCRdb's copy holds only in-frame clones and misses some; the assay was immunoSEQ multiplex PCR. The sample comprises under 110,000 clones, 70% to 80% of which are singletons, and 6.2% rests with the top ten. Sequencing input: peripheral blood. These receptors all come from a man older than 75 with COVID-19, enrolled during active disease.

The chain couples TRBV27 to TRBJ1-1; perhaps TRBD1 as D (6 bases). V was cut by 4 bases and J by 1 base, with 10 bases left in between. The length of the CDR3 is 14 residues. In germline, CDR1 is MNHEY, CDR2 SMNVEV (reference sequence). The CDR3 loop reads CASSSRTANTEAFF. The CDR3 bases are TGTGCCAGCAGTTCCCGGACAGCGAACACTGAAGCTTTCTTT.

CDR3: CASSIRRSNTEAFF. The CDR3, as DNA: TGTGCCAGTAGTATAAGGCGGTCGAACACTGAAGCTTTCTTT. The J gene is TRBJ1-1, the V gene TRBV19, with D hard to call. Trimming shortened V by 2 bases and J by 1 base, and 8 bases separated the two germline ends. Germline values: CDR1 LNHDA, CDR2 SQIVND (reference sequence). This CDR3 is 14 amino acids long.

This rearrangement joins TRBV7-9 to TRBJ1-1, with TRBD1 matching 8 bases. This CDR3 contains 14 residues. V lost 5 bases to trimming and J lost 1 base; unmatched junction nucleotides: 3. Germline V gene lookup returns CDR1 SEHNR and CDR2 FQNEAQ (reference sequence). CDR3 coding DNA: TGTGCCAGCAGCCCGGGACAGGCGAACACTGAAGCTTTCTTT. Protein product: CASSPGQANTEAFF.

The rearrangement joins TRBV11-2 to TRBJ1-1, with TRBD1 matching 9 bases. CDR1 is SGHAT, CDR2 FQNNGV, per germline. CDR3 length: 17 amino acids. The ends lost 0 bases at V and 6 bases at J; junction bases unmatched: 11. The CDR3 DNA follows: TGTGCCAGCAGCTTAGACGGATCAAGGACAGGGGAGGCTGAAGCTTTCTTT. It encodes CASSLDGSRTGEAEAFF.

The chain employs TRBV9 and TRBJ2-6; 11 bases align to TRBD2. V gave up 0 bases and J gave up 0 bases; unmatched junction bases: 5. In germline, CDR1 is SGDLS, CDR2 YYNGEE. CDR3 length: 19 amino acids. The DNA of the CDR3 is TGTGCCAGCAGCGTAGGGCTAGCGGGAGGATCCTCTGGGGCCAACGTCCTGACTTTC. Its protein product is CASSVGLAGGSSGANVLTF.

This rearrangement joins TRBV7-3 to TRBJ2-7; 10 bases match TRBD2. Trimming took 3 bases from V and 4 from J; bases not matched to a gene: 6. The CDR3 is made up of 15 amino acids. CDR1 is SGHTA, CDR2 FQGTGA, per germline. Written as DNA, the CDR3 is TGTGCCAGCAGCTTCCTGACTAGCGGGCCTTACGAGCAGTACTTC. This translates into CASSFLTSGPYEQYF.

This rearrangement joins TRBV10-1 to TRBJ1-1, with D unclear. The CDR3 length is 13 residues. Germline V CDR1 and CDR2: WNHNN, SYGVQD (reference sequence). Trimming took off 3 bases at V and 3 bases at J, with 8 bases between the two ends. The CDR3 loop is CASSEGEYTEAFF. For the CDR3, the DNA is TGCGCCAGCAGTGAAGGAGAGTACACTGAAGCTTTCTTT.

The chain recombines TRBV28 with TRBJ1-4; D possibly corresponds to TRBD1 (6 bases). CDR1 and CDR2 (germline): MDHEN, SYDVKM. The CDR3 length is 13 residues. The V gene lost 6 bases and the J gene lost 5 bases, with 10 bases spanning the gap. The CDR3 DNA is TGTGCCAGCAGCGGCAGGGGAAATGAAAAACTGTTTTTT. It yields the protein CASSGRGNEKLFF.

Remarks on this clone: The sample carries other DNA sequences with the same CDR3. This chain joins TRBV24-1 and TRBJ2-1, with a weak D call TRBD1 (5 bases). From germline, CDR1 is KGHDR and CDR2 SFDVKD. The CDR3 runs to 15 residues. Trimming left V 0 bases short and J 4 bases short, with 9 bases between. The CDR3 DNA sequence: TGTGCCACCAGTGATTTGGGTCAGGGATACAATGAGCAGTTCTTC. Encoded protein: CATSDLGQGYNEQFF.

The chain employs TRBV4-3 and TRBJ1-1, with D uncertain. CDR1 and CDR2 (germline): LGHNA, YSLEER. The CDR3 length is 13 residues. V shed 0 bases and J shed 11 bases, with 13 bases lying between them. In DNA, the CDR3 is TGCGCCAGCAGCCAAGATGGAGCACTGAGGGCTTTCTTT. It translates to CASSQDGALRAFF.

J is TRBJ2-7 and V is TRBV27, with D tentatively TRBD1 (5 bases). CDR3 length: 13 amino acids. With 6 bases removed from V and 4 bases from J, the gap between germline ends came to 13 bases. The V gene's germline CDR1 is MNHEY and CDR2 SMNVEV (reference sequence). In nucleotides, the CDR3 is TGTGCCAGCAGAGGACACCGGCTTTACGAGCAGTACTTC. Protein product: CASRGHRLYEQYF.

This clone was counted only a few times. This chain uses TRBV9 with TRBJ1-3; no clear D. Trimming removed 0 bases from V and 2 bases from J, with 12 bases in between. Germline lookup yields CDR1 SGDLS and CDR2 YYNGEE. The CDR3 sequence is 16 residues long. In DNA form, the CDR3 reads TGTGCCAGCAGCGTAGGTCCCGCGGTTACTGGAAACACCATATATTTT. Residues: CASSVGPAVTGNTIYF.

The chain is built from TRBV28 and TRBJ1-2, with D possibly matching TRBD1 (6 bases). CDR3 length: 14 residues. V shed 3 bases and J shed 4 bases, with 12 bases lying between them. Germline V gives CDR1 MDHEN, CDR2 SYDVKM. The CDR3 DNA is TGTGCCAGCAGTTTTTTGGGGGCCAGCTATGGCTACACCTTC. As protein: CASSFLGASYGYTF.

This sequence joins TRBV19 and TRBJ1-1, with D maybe TRBD1 (5 bases). This CDR3 is 14 amino acids long. The germline V gene encodes CDR1 LNHDA and CDR2 SQIVND (reference sequence). Deletions cut 7 bases from V and 1 base from J, with 13 bases between. CDR3 loop: CASNRQSANTEAFF. CDR3 nucleotides: TGTGCCAGTAACAGACAGTCGGCGAACACTGAAGCTTTCTTT.

The chain is built from TRBV29-1 and TRBJ2-1; TRBD2 agrees at 12 bases. V was clipped by 5 bases and J by 7 bases; unmatched bases: 9. Germline CDR1 reads SQVTM; CDR2 reads ANQGSEA. The CDR3 sequence is 15 residues long. CDR3 residues: CSVRPLTSGGNEQFF. In DNA form, the CDR3 reads TGCAGCGTTCGACCCCTGACTAGCGGGGGAAATGAGCAGTTCTTC.

The chain recombines TRBV4-1 with TRBJ2-7, with 10 bases matching TRBD1. The V segment lost 2 bases and the J segment 7 bases; nucleotides outside the gene matches: 8. The germline V gene has CDR1 MGHRA and CDR2 YSYEKL. CDR3 size: 15 residues. The CDR3 nucleotides are TGCGCCAGCAGCCAATCTTCGGACAGGGGGTCAGAGCAGTACTTC. Protein sequence: CASSQSSDRGSEQYF.

The CDR3 is CATSRGGAGNTEAFF. The DNA of the CDR3 is TGTGCCACCAGCAGGGGGGGGGCGGGGAACACTGAAGCTTTCTTT. The chain carries TRBV15 and TRBJ1-1, with D maybe TRBD1 (6 bases). The CDR3 length is 15 residues. The V gene's germline CDR1 is LNHNV and CDR2 YYDKDF (reference sequence). The V and J ends lost 3 bases and 1 base respectively, with 12 bases between them.

The V gene is TRBV3-1 (or the pseudogene TRBV3-2), the J gene TRBJ2-7; perhaps TRBD2 as D (5 bases). This CDR3 region has 15 residues. With 0 bases removed from V and 3 bases from J, the gap between germline ends came to 12 bases. Germline V gene data show CDR1 as LGHDT and CDR2 as YNNKEL (reference sequence). The CDR3 is CASSQDAGVGYEQYF. CDR3 bases: TGTGCCAGCAGCCAAGACGCCGGGGTAGGCTACGAGCAGTACTTC.